The T cell receptor (beta chain) described here comes from a study of T-cell memory formation after mild COVID-19. Study at large: TCR clusters showed largely donor specificity.

V was trimmed by 2 bases and J by 10 bases, leaving 15 bases between them. The length of the CDR3 is 15 residues. Germline lookup yields CDR1 MDHEN and CDR2 SYDVKM. Regarding the study as a whole: Memory cells collected pre-infection included some clones that later responded, suggesting cross-reactive memory joined.

cDNA libraries for TCR alpha and TCR beta, carrying sample barcodes and UMIs, came from 5'RACE with constant-segment primers. MiXCR, run by TCRdb on the 5' RACE reads, gives a single entry per CDR3 protein. In the table there are 140,000 to 150,000 distinct CDR3 sequences, about 23% of which are singletons. Points on this clonotype: Its antigen is unidentified.

The source is an adult woman who had mild COVID-19 (a few samples of this study predate the infection). Cell type and time point are not known. Sample: PBMCs or a T cell subset sorted from them (not recorded which). The gene calls are TRBV28 and TRBJ1-6, with D perhaps matching TRBD1 (6 bases). CDR3 loop: CASSLRGTGNSPLHF. CDR3 nucleotides: TGTGCCAGCAGTTTAAGGGGGACCGGGAACTCACCCCTCCACTTT.